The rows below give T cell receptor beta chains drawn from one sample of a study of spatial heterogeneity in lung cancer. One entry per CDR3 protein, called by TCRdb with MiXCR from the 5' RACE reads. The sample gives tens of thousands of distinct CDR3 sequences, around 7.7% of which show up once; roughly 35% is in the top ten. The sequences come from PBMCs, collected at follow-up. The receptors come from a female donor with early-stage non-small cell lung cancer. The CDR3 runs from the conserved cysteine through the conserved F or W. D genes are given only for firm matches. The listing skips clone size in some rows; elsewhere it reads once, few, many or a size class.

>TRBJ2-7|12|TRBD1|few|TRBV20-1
CSAGTQGDEQYF
TGCAGTGCTGGTACACAGGGGGACGAGCAGTACTTC
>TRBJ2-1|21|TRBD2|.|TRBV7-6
CASSLPSGPGSRSRSYNEQFF
TGTGCCAGCAGCTTACCTAGCGGGCCCGGCTCAAGGTCACGCTCCTACAATGAGCAGTTCTTC
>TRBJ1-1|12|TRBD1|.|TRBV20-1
CSGRGGNTEAFF
TGCAGTGGCAGGGGGGGGAACACTGAAGCTTTCTTT
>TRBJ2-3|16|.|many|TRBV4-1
CASSQGPARGTDTQYF
TGCGCCAGCAGCCAAGGCCCAGCCAGGGGCACAGATACGCAGTATTTT
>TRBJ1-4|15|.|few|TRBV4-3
CASSQETDPNEKLFF
TGCGCCAGCAGCCAAGAAACCGATCCTAATGAAAAACTGTTTTTT
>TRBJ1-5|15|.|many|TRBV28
CASTIGGQIHQPQHF
TGTGCCAGCACCATAGGCGGACAGATCCATCAGCCCCAGCATTTT
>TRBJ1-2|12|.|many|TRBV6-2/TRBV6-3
CASSYLFYGYTF
TGTGCCAGCAGTTACCTCTTCTATGGCTACACCTTC
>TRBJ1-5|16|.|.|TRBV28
CASKPGGGHSNQPQHF
TGTGCCAGCAAACCTGGTGGGGGTCATAGCAATCAGCCCCAGCATTTT
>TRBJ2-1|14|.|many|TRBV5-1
CASMAQSSYNEQFF
TGCGCCAGCATGGCTCAGAGCTCCTACAATGAGCAGTTCTTC
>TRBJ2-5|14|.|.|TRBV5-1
CASQLGGLQETQYF
TGCGCCTCCCAGTTGGGGGGCCTCCAAGAGACCCAGTACTTC
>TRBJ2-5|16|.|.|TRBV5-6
CASSLGGATVQETQYF
TGTGCCAGCAGCCTTGGCGGAGCTACAGTTCAAGAGACCCAGTACTTC
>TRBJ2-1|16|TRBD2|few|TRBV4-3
CASSRVAGGPYNEQFF
TGCGCCAGCAGCCGAGTAGCGGGGGGCCCCTACAATGAGCAGTTCTTC
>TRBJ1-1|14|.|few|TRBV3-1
CASSQDAGITEAFF
TGTGCCAGCAGCCAAGATGCAGGGATTACTGAAGCTTTCTTT
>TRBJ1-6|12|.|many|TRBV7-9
CASSRGNSPLHF
TGTGCCAGCAGCAGGGGGAATTCACCCCTCCACTTT
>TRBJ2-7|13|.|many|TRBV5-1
CASSLEGLDEQYF
TGCGCCAGCAGCTTGGAAGGGCTCGACGAGCAGTACTTC
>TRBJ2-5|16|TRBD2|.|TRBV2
CASSEQLAGLQETQYF
TGTGCCAGCAGTGAGCAACTAGCGGGGCTTCAAGAGACCCAGTACTTC